This T cell receptor (beta chain) was recovered during a study of shared clonotypes between healthy human individuals. Study overall: Donors had three CD4 naive, three CD4 memory, two CD8 naive and one CD8 memory plate apiece.

Trimming took off 3 bases at V and 0 bases at J, with 9 bases between the two ends. The length of the CDR3 is 15 residues. Per the germline V gene, CDR1 is SNHLY and CDR2 is FYNNEI. Genomic DNA of every subset was divided equally among multiple immunoSEQ plates. In the authors' methods: For the immunoSEQ data, sequences were junction-only without quality scores, so filtering differed. Using immunoSEQ multiplex PCR, the repertoire was profiled, and TCRdb retains in-frame clones only, with some absent. V and J calls and clone size are copied from that table; D and trimming were computed from the DNA. Of approximately 2,000,000 clones in the sample, around 93% are singletons; the top ten hold around 1.7%. CD45RO negativity and positive selection for CCR7 defined naive CD8 cells, a population that excluded terminally differentiated effector memory CD45RA+ cells.

The gene calls are TRBV2 and TRBJ2-1; D is undetermined. Sequencing was carried out using naive CD8+ T cells from PBMCs. The sequence derives from a man aged 18-30 years in good health. Some clones in this sample may be carry-over from other donors' samples. DNA of the CDR3: TGTGCCAGCAGTGAGCAGACGAGCTCCTACAATGAGCAGTTCTTC. Protein sequence: CASSEQTSSYNEQFF.